This is a list of T cell receptor beta chains from one sample in a study of long-term antiretroviral therapy in people with HIV. Clones were read by immunoSEQ multiplex PCR, and TCRdb kept only the in-frame ones, dropping some. The sample includes fewer than 30,000 clones, around 95% of them seen just once. The sequences come from unsorted PBMCs, collected 5.3 years after starting antiretroviral therapy. The receptors here all came from a young man with HIV. The CDR3 runs from the conserved cysteine through the conserved F or W. The D gene is left open where the match is weak. Some rows mark clone size as missing; the rest say once, few, many or name a class of expanded clone.

J | length | V | size | D | CDR3 | DNA
TRBJ1-1 | 15 | TRBV19 | - | TRBD1 | CASTDRGYMNTEAFF | TGTGCCAGTACAGACAGGGGCTACATGAACACTGAAGCTTTCTTT
TRBJ1-2 | 13 | TRBV4-1 | - | - | CASRGLGSDGYTF | TGCGCCAGCCGGGGTTTGGGGTCGGATGGCTACACCTTC
TRBJ1-1 | 14 | TRBV12-5 | - | - | CASGLEWESTEAFF | TGTGCTAGTGGTTTGGAGTGGGAATCCACTGAAGCTTTCTTT
TRBJ2-5 | 13 | TRBV5-6 | - | - | CASSLGGAETQYF | TGTGCCAGCAGCCTAGGAGGTGCTGAGACCCAGTACTTC
TRBJ1-3 | 18 | TRBV5-4 | - | - | CASSSGGDARLSGNTIYF | TGTGCCAGCAGCTCCGGGGGGGACGCTCGTCTCTCTGGAAACACCATATATTTT
TRBJ2-5 | 13 | TRBV15 | few | TRBD2 | CATSRIAGETQYF | TGTGCCACCAGCAGGATAGCGGGGGAGACCCAGTACTTC
TRBJ2-7 | 12 | TRBV5-4 | - | - | CASSLTAGEQYF | TGTGCCAGCAGCTTGACTGCCGGCGAGCAGTACTTC
TRBJ1-1 | 14 | TRBV28 | - | - | CASSLGQENTEAFF | TGTGCCAGCAGTCTGGGACAAGAGAACACTGAAGCTTTCTTT
TRBJ2-3 | 14 | TRBV5-1 | - | - | CASSLDKSTDTQYF | TGCGCCAGCAGCTTGGACAAGAGCACAGATACGCAGTATTTT
TRBJ2-2 | 18 | TRBV27 | - | TRBD2 | CASSFPHEKREGTGELFF | TGTGCCAGCAGTTTCCCCCACGAGAAGCGGGAGGGGACCGGGGAGCTGTTTTTT
TRBJ2-6 | 15 | TRBV6-5 | - | - | CASSQGSLRANVLTF | TGTGCCAGCAGTCAAGGGTCCCTTAGGGCCAACGTCCTGACTTTC
TRBJ1-2 | 15 | TRBV18 | - | - | CASSPVPQTNYGYTF | TGTGCCAGCTCCCCAGTGCCTCAGACTAACTATGGCTACACCTTC
TRBJ2-1 | 16 | TRBV27 | once | - | CASSYLGLDDYNEQFF | TGTGCCAGCAGTTACCTTGGGTTAGATGACTACAATGAGCAGTTCTTC
TRBJ2-3 | 14 | TRBV5-1 | once | TRBD2 | CASARGGSTDTQYF | TGCGCCAGCGCCCGGGGGGGGAGCACAGATACGCAGTATTTT
TRBJ1-6 | 12 | TRBV30 | - | - | CAWNRGGSPLHF | TGTGCCTGGAATAGGGGCGGATCACCCCTCCACTTT
TRBJ2-6 | 18 | TRBV7-7 | - | - | CASSLHPPTFSGANVLTF | TGTGCTAGCAGCCTCCATCCACCGACCTTCTCTGGGGCCAACGTCCTGACTTTC
TRBJ2-1 | 18 | TRBV9 | - | TRBD1 | CASSVGTDRELSYNEQFF | TGTGCCAGCAGCGTAGGAACAGACAGGGAGTTATCCTACAATGAGCAGTTCTTC
TRBJ2-3 | 15 | TRBV5-1 | - | - | CASSLGGLASDTQYF | TGCGCCAGCAGCTTGGGGGGGCTAGCCTCAGATACGCAGTATTTT
TRBJ2-5 | 16 | TRBV2 | - | TRBD2 | CASSEGASGIQETQYF | TGTGCCAGCAGTGAAGGGGCTAGCGGAATCCAAGAGACCCAGTACTTC
TRBJ1-6 | 14 | TRBV6-5 | - | - | CASSPSVGNSPLHF | TGTGCCAGCAGCCCCTCAGTTGGGAATTCACCCCTCCACTTT
TRBJ2-5 | 15 | TRBV27 | - | TRBD2 | CASSLLASGIETQYF | TGTGCCAGCAGTTTATTGGCTAGCGGGATAGAGACCCAGTACTTC
TRBJ1-2 | 14 | TRBV4-1 | - | - | CASSPRGLNYGYTF | TGCGCCAGCAGCCCCCGGGGGTTAAACTATGGCTACACCTTC
TRBJ2-1 | 16 | TRBV13 | - | - | CASSFPSSATYNEQFF | TGTGCCAGCAGCTTCCCTTCTAGCGCTACCTACAATGAGCAGTTCTTC
TRBJ2-7 | 16 | TRBV7-2 | - | TRBD2 | CASSLRTSPSSYEQYF | TGTGCCAGCAGCCTAAGGACTAGTCCGAGCTCCTACGAGCAGTACTTC